A single sample is the source of the 20 T cell receptor beta chains below, sequenced in a study of blood T cell repertoires in COVID-19. Clones were sequenced by immunoSEQ multiplex PCR, and TCRdb holds only the in-frame ones, with some missing. There are 200,000 to 300,000 clones in the sample; roughly 88% occur only once, and 5% to 7% lies in the top ten. Source material: peripheral blood. These TCRs come from a woman older than 75 with COVID-19, enrolled during active disease.

J is TRBJ2-7 and V is TRBV6-5; no clear D gene. In germline, CDR1 is MNHEY, CDR2 SVGAGI. This CDR3 region has 13 residues. With 0 bases removed from V and 4 bases from J, the gap between germline ends came to 7 bases. The CDR3 reads CASSYSIEYEQYF. Here the CDR3 DNA reads TGTGCCAGCAGTTACTCGATAGAATACGAGCAGTACTTC.

Notes on this clone: The conserved closing phenylalanine or tryptophan is absent in this CDR3, likely reflecting a read error. The DNA for the CDR3 is TGCGCCAGCAGTGAGGGGGCGCGAGTAAACTATGGCTACACCCTC. This codes for CASSEGARVNYGYTL. The chain is built from TRBV10-2 and TRBJ1-2; a weak D match, TRBD1 (5 bases). V lost 2 bases, J lost 2 bases, and 12 bases lay in between. This CDR3 spans 15 amino acids. CDR1 is WSHSY and CDR2 is SAAADI in the germline V gene.

This rearrangement joins TRBV5-6 to TRBJ2-7; TRBD1 matches 9 bases. V lost 4 bases and J lost 3; bases outside the gene matches: 8. CDR3 length equals 15 residues. From germline, CDR1 is SGHDT and CDR2 YYEEEE. CDR3 in DNA: TGTGCCAGCAGCCAAAAGCGGACAGGGGACTACGAGCAGTACGTC. Translation gives CASSQKRTGDYEQYV.

The rearrangement links TRBV4-1 to TRBJ1-4; 8 bases agree with TRBD1. The germline V gene encodes CDR1 MGHRA and CDR2 YSYEKL. The CDR3 contains 15 residues. J lost 4 bases, V lost 3 bases, and 4 bases had no gene match. The CDR3 nucleotides read TGCGCCAGCAGCCAGGGACAGGCTCTTAATGAAAAACTGTTTTTT. Translated: CASSQGQALNEKLFF.

The chain uses TRBV2 and TRBJ2-5, with 11 bases fitting TRBD1. Germline CDR1 is SNHLY and CDR2 is FYNNEI. With V trimmed by 4 bases and J by 2 bases, 3 bases remained unmatched. The CDR3 spans 15 residues. The CDR3 loop is CASSGGQGGQETQYF. CDR3 nucleotides: TGTGCCAGCAGTGGGGGACAGGGGGGGCAAGAGACCCAGTACTTC.

The chain uses TRBV28 and TRBJ1-2, with 11 positions matching TRBD1. CDR3 length: 18 amino acids. The V and J ends lost 7 bases and 2 bases, in that order; junction bases with no gene match: 15. Germline assignment: CDR1 MDHEN and CDR2 SYDVKM. This CDR3 reads CASTRYAGTGGQNYGYTF. The CDR3 coding sequence is TGTGCCAGCACCCGCTACGCCGGGACAGGGGGTCAAAACTATGGCTACACCTTC.

This chain connects TRBV18 to TRBJ2-7, with D possibly TRBD2 on 6 matching bases. Trimming left V 3 bases short and J 6 bases short, with 9 bases between. Germline-derived CDR1 and CDR2 are KGHSH and LQKENI. The CDR3 sequence is 12 residues long. The CDR3 sequence is CASSPGGGEQYF. The CDR3 DNA is TGTGCCAGCTCACCCGGGGGTGGCGAGCAGTACTTC.

The chain combines TRBV7-9 with TRBJ2-3; a weak D match, TRBD2 (6 bases). Trimming cost V 5 bases and J 8 bases, with 20 bases left between them. CDR3 size: 15 residues. The germline gives CDR1 SEHNR, CDR2 FQNEAQ (reference sequence). The CDR3 DNA reads as TGTGCCAGCAGCCGTCAGACTAGTAGGGTTGGTACGCAGTATTTT. It codes for CASSRQTSRVGTQYF.

V gene TRBV6-5 combines with J gene TRBJ1-1; D is ambiguous. V was trimmed by 6 bases and J by 3 bases, leaving 11 bases between them. The CDR3 is 13 residues long. The germline V gene encodes CDR1 MNHEY and CDR2 SVGAGI. The CDR3 sequence: CASRGGSHTEAFF. For the CDR3, the DNA is TGTGCCAGCAGAGGAGGAAGCCACACTGAAGCTTTCTTT.

The chain links TRBV10-3 to TRBJ1-5; 11 bases fit TRBD1. With V trimmed by 7 bases and J by 2 bases, 10 bases remained unmatched. The CDR3 length is 17 residues. The germline V gene encodes CDR1 ENHRY and CDR2 SYGVKD. The CDR3 nucleotides read TGTGCCATCATTACGGGACAGGGGGTTAAGGGCAATCAGCCCCAGCATTTT. This codes for CAIITGQGVKGNQPQHF.

The chain is built from TRBV11-2 and TRBJ1-1; D is uncertain. V was cut by 7 bases and J by 1 base, with 7 bases left in between. Germline CDR1 is SGHAT and CDR2 is FQNNGV. The CDR3 length is 12 residues. The CDR3 sequence: CASNQQNTEAFF. CDR3 DNA sequence: TGTGCCAGCAACCAACAGAACACTGAAGCTTTCTTT. The full variable domain, completed using reference TRBV11-2 and TRBJ1-1, is EAGVAQSPRYKIIEKRQSVAFWCNPISGHATLYWYQQILGQGPKLLIQFQNNGVVDDSQLPKDRFSAERLKGVDSTLKIQPAKLEDSAVYLCASNQQNTEAFFGQGTRLTVV.

This sequence joins TRBV28 and TRBJ1-4; tentative D call: TRBD1 (5 bases). CDR1 is MDHEN, CDR2 SYDVKM, per germline. This CDR3 has 15 amino acids. V was pared by 2 bases and J by 8 bases, with 15 bases between. CDR3: CASSLEAGLLEKLFF. CDR3 bases: TGTGCCAGCAGTTTAGAGGCAGGGTTACTCGAAAAACTGTTTTTT.

This clone was recorded once. Other nucleotide sequences from this sample produce the same CDR3. The V call is TRBV18, the J call TRBJ1-5, with D hard to call. V was pared by 6 bases and J by 2 bases, with 14 bases between. The CDR3 runs to 15 residues. Germline CDR1 is KGHSH and CDR2 is LQKENI. Written as DNA, the CDR3 is TGTGCCAGCTCCCCCCCGGGTCGGGGCAATCAGCCCCAGCATTTT. Its protein product is CASSPPGRGNQPQHF.

The J gene is TRBJ2-7, the V gene TRBV10-2; TRBD1 might be the D (5 bases). CDR3 length equals 17 residues. V was trimmed by 5 bases and J by 6 bases, leaving 26 bases between them. CDR1 WSHSY and CDR2 SAAADI come from the germline V gene. The CDR3 reads CASSLAAISTSGAEQYV. CDR3 coding DNA: TGCGCCAGCAGTTTGGCAGCAATCTCGACTTCTGGGGCCGAGCAGTACGTC.

This sequence joins TRBV6-5 and TRBJ2-1, with D possibly TRBD1 on 6 matching bases. The CDR3 has 13 residues. The ends were cut back, 5 bases at V and 7 bases at J, with 12 bases in the middle. The germline V gene has CDR1 MNHEY and CDR2 SVGAGI. CDR3 coding DNA: TGTGCCAGCAGTAACTACAGGGATAATGAGCAGTTCTTC. It translates to CASSNYRDNEQFF.

This clone was picked up one time. The gene calls are TRBV7-9 and TRBJ1-5; D is possibly TRBD1 (5 bases). Between the trimmed V and J ends, which lost 4 bases and 0 bases, there was a span of 7 bases. The CDR3 is 14 residues long. CDR1 SEHNR and CDR2 FQNEAQ come from the germline V gene (reference sequence). CDR3 region: CASSSTDSNQPQHF. CDR3 in DNA: TGTGCCAGCAGCTCGACAGATAGCAATCAGCCCCAGCATTTT.

The genes are TRBV28 and TRBJ1-1, with TRBD1 as a possible D gene (5 bases). This CDR3 spans 15 amino acids. Trimming stripped 2 bases from V and 7 bases from J, with 17 bases between. Germline V CDR1 and CDR2: MDHEN, SYDVKM. The CDR3 reads CASSLEGLGGDEAFF. CDR3 DNA sequence: TGTGCCAGCAGTTTAGAGGGACTGGGGGGAGATGAAGCTTTCTTT.

The chain is built from TRBV10-3 and TRBJ1-1; D gene ambiguous. The CDR3 runs 13 residues. CDR1 is ENHRY, CDR2 SYGVKD, per germline. V was pared by 2 bases and J by 3 bases, with 7 bases between. As DNA, the CDR3 is TGTGCCATCAGTGAGAGAGGAGACACTGAAGCTTTCTTT. Its protein product is CAISERGDTEAFF.

The J gene is TRBJ2-1, the V gene TRBV5-1; the match to TRBD2 covers 13 bases. Germline lookup yields CDR1 SGHRS and CDR2 YFSETQ. This CDR3 has 19 residues. The trim removed 3 bases at V and 0 bases at J, leaving 9 bases unmatched. The CDR3 DNA reads as TGCGCCAGCAGCTCTCCGGGACTAGCGGGGTCGAGCTCCTACAATGAGCAGTTCTTC. Translation: CASSSPGLAGSSSYNEQFF.

The chain combines TRBV5-1 with TRBJ2-2; TRBD1 agrees at 8 bases. With V trimmed by 4 bases and J by 1 base, 3 bases remained unmatched. The CDR3 is 15 amino acids. Per germline, CDR1 SGHRS and CDR2 YFSETQ. The CDR3 nucleotides are TGCGCCAGCAGCGCCGGGACAGGGAACACCGGGGAGCTGTTTTTT. It specifies CASSAGTGNTGELFF.